These 18 T cell receptor beta chains share one sample of origin, sequenced in a study of blood T cell dynamics during melanoma immunotherapy. This sample's time point: week 3, after first cycle of checkpoint inhibitor. Assay: immunoSEQ multiplex PCR; the TCRdb copy retains only in-frame clones and omits some. Altogether some 13,000 clones are present, about nine tenths being singletons, with the ten largest covering approximately 5.1%. Material: blood, obtained from a patient treated with checkpoint blockade. The receptors come from a human donor with melanoma.

The V gene is TRBV2, the J gene TRBJ1-2; 8 nucleotides match TRBD1. The CDR3 runs 13 residues. Per the germline V gene, CDR1 is SNHLY and CDR2 is FYNNEI. Unmatched junction bases numbered 8, after V lost 6 bases and J lost 8 bases. CDR3 in DNA: TGTGCCAGCAGGGAGGACAGGGCTGGAGGCTACACCTTC. The encoded protein is CASREDRAGGYTF.

This clone occurred once. The V and J genes are TRBV27 and TRBJ1-2; the match to TRBD1 covers 10 bases. The V and J ends lost 5 bases and 4 bases, in that order; junction bases with no gene match: 1. The CDR3 length is 13 residues. CDR1 is MNHEY, CDR2 SMNVEV, per germline (reference sequence). The CDR3: CASSRDRGYGYTF. The CDR3 DNA follows: TGTGCCAGCAGTAGGGACAGGGGCTATGGCTACACCTTC.

The rearrangement joins TRBV11-3 to TRBJ1-2; 8 nucleotides agree with TRBD1. The CDR3 extends over 15 amino acids. Per germline, CDR1 SGHNT and CDR2 YENEEA. The V gene end was trimmed by 5 bases and the J gene end by 4 bases; junction bases not matched to a gene: 9. CDR3 DNA sequence: TGTGCCAGCAGCCTCGACAGGGGAACGGTCTATGGCTACACCTTC. It translates to CASSLDRGTVYGYTF.

CDR3: CASSRTGENIQYF. In nucleotides, the CDR3 is TGTGCCAGCAGCCGCACGGGCGAGAACATTCAGTACTTC. J is TRBJ2-4 and V is TRBV5-4; no firm D call. CDR3 length equals 13 residues. Trimming shortened V by 4 bases and J by 7 bases, and 12 bases separated the two germline ends. CDR1 and CDR2 (germline): SGHNT, YYREEE (reference sequence).

V and J are TRBV29-1 and TRBJ1-2, with 7 bases fitting TRBD1. CDR3 length: 14 residues. CDR1 SQVTM and CDR2 ANQGSEA come from the germline V gene. Trimming removed 4 bases from V and 2 bases from J; junction bases left unmatched: 7. CDR3 DNA sequence: TGCAGCGTTGGCCTACAGGGGTCAAACTATGGCTACACCTTC. Translating gives CSVGLQGSNYGYTF.

The CDR3 DNA reads as TGTGCCAGCAGCCCTTCTAGCGGTACCTACGAGCAGTACTTC. It codes for CASSPSSGTYEQYF. The V call is TRBV7-3, the J call TRBJ2-7; TRBD2 agrees at 7 bases. There are 14 residues in the CDR3. CDR1 SGHTA and CDR2 FQGTGA come from the germline V gene. The V and J ends lost 5 bases and 2 bases, in that order; junction bases with no gene match: 6.

V gene TRBV11-3 combines with J gene TRBJ2-3, with D possibly matching TRBD2 (6 bases). There are 15 residues in the CDR3. Looked up from germline, CDR1 is SGHNT and CDR2 is YENEEA. Trimming pared 5 bases from V and 2 bases from J, leaving 14 bases between. The CDR3 nucleotides read TGTGCCAGCAGCATGGGGGGATCGGCCACAGATACGCAGTATTTT. Encoded protein: CASSMGGSATDTQYF.

As for this clone: Distinct nucleotide sequences in the sample also encode this CDR3. The V gene is TRBV7-9, the J gene TRBJ2-7, with a tentative D call TRBD2 (6 bases). V was cut by 6 bases and J by 6 bases, with 15 bases left in between. CDR3 length equals 13 residues. Germline V gene lookup returns CDR1 SEHNR and CDR2 FQNEAQ (reference sequence). The chain's CDR3 is CASSSVGRGEQYF. The DNA for the CDR3 is TGTGCCAGCAGTTCCGTCGGGAGAGGCGAGCAGTACTTC.

The rearrangement uses TRBV21-1 and TRBJ2-1; the table names TRBD2, a call not compared with the DNA. TRBV21-1 is marked as a pseudogene. This CDR3 has 13 amino acids. CDR3 loop: CASSKSRRNEQFF. The DNA of the CDR3 is TGTGCCAGCAGCAAAAGCCGGAGAAATGAGCAGTTCTTC.

The gene calls are TRBV6-5 and TRBJ2-1, with no clear D. V was trimmed by 8 bases and J by 7 bases, leaving 12 bases between them. The CDR3 is made up of 12 amino acids. In germline, CDR1 is MNHEY, CDR2 SVGAGI. This CDR3 is CASRPNANEQFF. Here the CDR3 DNA reads TGTGCCAGCCGCCCAAATGCTAATGAGCAGTTCTTC.

This clone was counted a single time. The J gene is TRBJ2-1, the V gene TRBV2; TRBD2 matches 8 bases. V shed 7 bases, J shed 2 bases, and the junction held 7 bases outside the gene matches. CDR3 size: 15 residues. Germline V gene data show CDR1 as SNHLY and CDR2 as FYNNEI. CDR3 sequence (DNA): TGTGCCAGCATGAAAAGCGGGAGCGCCTACAATGAGCAGTTCTTC. Protein sequence: CASMKSGSAYNEQFF.

The genes are TRBV7-2 and TRBJ2-7, with TRBD2 matching 10 bases. Germline trimming cut 3 bases from V and 6 bases from J; bases unmatched to any gene: 11. Germline assignment: CDR1 SGHTA and CDR2 FQGNSA. The length of the CDR3 is 16 residues. The CDR3 sequence is CASSFLSGRAKIEQYF. The CDR3 nucleotides are TGTGCCAGCAGCTTTCTCAGCGGGAGGGCCAAGATCGAGCAGTACTTC.

This chain connects TRBV9 to TRBJ2-1, with D hard to call. Trimming stripped 0 bases from V and 3 bases from J, with 10 bases between. The CDR3 runs to 15 residues. The germline V gene encodes CDR1 SGDLS and CDR2 YYNGEE. CDR3 nucleotides: TGTGCCAGCAGCGTAGAGCTTGGAAACTACAATGAGCAGTTCTTC. This codes for CASSVELGNYNEQFF. Full variable domain (missing parts from reference TRBV9 and TRBJ2-1): DSGVTQTPKHLITATGQRVTLRCSPRSGDLSVYWYQQSLDQGLQFLIQYYNGEERAKGNILERFSAQQFPDLHSELNLSSLELGDSALYFCASSVELGNYNEQFFGPGTRLTVL.

This chain connects TRBV9 to TRBJ2-6; D is ambiguous. Trimming removed 3 bases from V and 3 bases from J, with 10 bases in between. This CDR3 spans 15 amino acids. Germline V gene sequence: CDR1 SGDLS, CDR2 YYNGEE. This CDR3 reads CASSGWTFGANVLTF. CDR3 nucleotides: TGTGCCAGCAGCGGATGGACGTTTGGGGCCAACGTCCTGACTTTC.

This sequence joins TRBV2 and TRBJ2-3, with D tentatively TRBD2 (5 bases). Deletions cut 5 bases from V and 3 bases from J, with 12 bases between. There are 14 residues in the CDR3. Germline CDR1 is SNHLY and CDR2 is FYNNEI. Here the CDR3 DNA reads TGTGCCAGCAGTTCGGCCGGGATTACAGATACGCAGTATTTT. Protein: CASSSAGITDTQYF.

The chain combines TRBV27 with TRBJ2-1, with 10 nucleotides matching TRBD2. The CDR3 extends over 15 amino acids. J lost 7 bases, V lost 2 bases, and 5 bases had no gene match. Germline assignment: CDR1 MNHEY and CDR2 SMNVEV (reference sequence). The DNA for the CDR3 is TGTGCCAGCAGTTTACCAGCGGGAGGGGGTAATGAGCAGTTCTTC. This encodes CASSLPAGGGNEQFF.

This chain joins TRBV11-2 and TRBJ2-5; TRBD2 aligns across 9 bases. The V and J ends lost 5 bases and 9 bases, in that order; junction bases with no gene match: 19. CDR1 is SGHAT and CDR2 is FQNNGV in the germline V gene. This CDR3 spans 17 amino acids. As DNA, the CDR3 is TGTGCCAGCAGCCCCATCTCCCGACTAGCGGTCATGACGTCCCAGTACTTC. Translating it yields CASSPISRLAVMTSQYF.

This chain uses TRBV19 with TRBJ2-3; D possibly corresponds to TRBD1 (6 bases). V was pared by 7 bases and J by 4 bases, with 21 bases between. The CDR3 is 16 residues long. The germline CDR1 and CDR2 sequences are LNHDA and SQIVND (reference sequence). As DNA, the CDR3 is TGTGCCAGTAATTGGGGGCTGGGTCGAAGCGCAGATACGCAGTATTTT. The encoded protein is CASNWGLGRSADTQYF. The variable domain in full, completed from reference TRBV19 and TRBJ2-3, reads DGGITQSPKYLFRKEGQNVTLSCEQNLNHDAMYWYRQDPGQGLRLIYYSQIVNDFQKGDIAEGYSVSREKKESFPLTVTSAQKNPTAFYLCASNWGLGRSADTQYFGPGTRLTVL.